This T cell receptor beta chain emerged from a study of a mutant IDH1 vaccine in newly diagnosed glioma. Study at large: Vaccination followed radiotherapy alone by 4-6 weeks, or accompanied temozolomide cycles.

TCRdb's table, derived via immunoSEQ multiplex PCR, lists solely in-frame clones and lacks some. The data show 25,000 to 35,000 clones, 65% to 85% seen once. This clone came up once. Its antigen is as yet unknown. Noted time point: week 47, end of study. Doses consisted of 300 ug of mutant IDH1 20-mer peptide each, paired with topical imiquimod. Patients received eight vaccinations in weeks 1, 3, 5, 7, 11, 15, 19, 23. This CDR3 is 15 amino acids long. The V segment lost 0 bases and the J segment 8 bases; nucleotides outside the gene matches: 9. Germline V gene sequence: CDR1 GTSNPN, CDR2 SVGIG (reference sequence).

The V and J genes are TRBV30 and TRBJ1-4; 7 positions match TRBD1. The source material was PBMCs, sampled from a glioma patient whose treatment included an IDH1 peptide vaccine. The origin of this receptor is a man aged 30-40 years with glioma. The CDR3 nucleotides are TGTGCCTGGAGTGTACGAGGGACAGAGCGAGAAAAACTGTTTTTT. Encoded protein: CAWSVRGTEREKLFF.